This T cell receptor (beta chain) was recovered during a study of Tregs in tolerant kidney transplant recipients. In regard to this clone: The antigen is undetermined.

Trimming cost V 0 bases and J 0 bases, with 15 bases left between them. This CDR3 has 17 residues. CDR1 and CDR2 from the germline V gene are LNHNV and YYDKDF (reference sequence). Thawed PBMCs were FACS-sorted into unstimulated CD4+CD25+CD127- regulatory T cells, CD4+CD25- non-regulatory cells, CD4 and CD8 cells. The study, taken as a whole, reports: Expanding Tregs on activated donor B cells appeared to best identify donor-specific TCRbeta clones.

Data came from immunoSEQ multiplex PCR; TCRdb stores just in-frame clones and leaves some out. This table has about 110,000 clones, around 90% appearing once. The sequence derives from a human donor who received a combined kidney and bone marrow transplant. This material consisted of CD4+ T cells from blood, taken before the transplant. This chain links TRBV15 with TRBJ2-7; D is perhaps TRBD2 (6 bases). CDR3 amino acids: CATSREVGGSYSYEQYF. CDR3 coding DNA: TGTGCCACCAGCAGAGAGGTTGGAGGGAGCTACTCCTACGAGCAGTACTTC.